This T cell receptor beta chain was identified during a study of human T cells and chemical hapten exposure. There are many counts of this clonotype. Individual cDNA molecules (in the library) carried attached unique molecular identifiers. TCRdb independently ran MiXCR on the RACE reads; one entry per CDR3 protein. The sample gives around 300,000 distinct CDR3 sequences, 5.5% to 8% of which show up once; about 8% is in the top ten. The CDR3 spans 15 residues. In germline, CDR1 is SGDLS, CDR2 YYNGEE. Losses at the gene ends were 3 bases for V and 0 bases for J; bases not matched to a gene: 1. Time point reported: patch test 1, 2 weeks after DPC sensitization. The treatment denotes: therapeutic diphenylcyclopropenone sensitization with weekly scalp DPC. Unfractionated whole blood served as the source for total RNA extraction.

The starting material was whole blood, obtained in connection with sensitization to the hapten diphenylcyclopropenone (DPC). V is TRBV9 and J is TRBJ2-3; 10 bases line up with TRBD2. The receptor comes from a woman younger than 35 with alopecia areata. Some clones in this sample may be carry-over from other donors' samples. CDR3 amino acids: CASSASGGSTDTQYF. In DNA, the CDR3 is TGTGCCAGCAGCGCTAGCGGGGGTAGCACAGATACGCAGTATTTT.